Below, 24 T cell receptor beta chains from the same sample are listed, as sequenced in a study of T cells in Graves' hyperthyroidism and ophthalmopathy (dated by TCRdb to about 2019). Library preparation employed multiplex PCR. Sequenced on an Illumina HiSeq 2000. The TCR beta CDR3 regions were amplified from RNA transcripts. The first round of RT-PCR for the TCR CDR3 was performed with the HTBI primer set and the Qiagen OneStep RT-PCR kit. The public reads were run again by TCRdb, first through fastp at Q25 and then through MiXCR, and only productive beta chains were kept. Each CDR3 protein gets just one entry, which takes the most common genes and DNA from the rows behind it. For this sample there are fewer than 650,000 distinct CDR3 sequences; 11% to 15% appear just once. Less than 6% of the sample is taken by the ten largest. The sequencing sample was made of blood. The receptors here all came from a woman aged 25 to 39 with Graves' hyperthyroidism that later progressed to Graves' ophthalmopathy.

This clonotype appeared a few times. The CDR3 nucleotides are TGCGCCAGCAGCCAAGAAGTATCCTACGAGCAGTACTTC. Amino acid sequence: CASSQEVSYEQYF. The chain couples TRBV4-1 to TRBJ2-7; D gene uncertain. Germline V gene data show CDR1 as MGHRA and CDR2 as YSYEKL. This CDR3 has 13 residues. V was shortened by 0 bases and J by 1 base, with 4 bases between the two germline ends.

This clonotype has just one count. One end of the junction varies from germline; a read error may be responsible. The rearrangement joins TRBV6-9 to TRBJ1-2; D not resolved. Per germline, CDR1 MNHGY and CDR2 SVAAGI. The CDR3 runs 15 residues. CDR3 in DNA: TGTGCCAGCAGTTATGGACGGGCGGGATACTATGGCTACGCCTTC. It yields the protein CASSYGRAGYYGYAF.

This clonotype was detected only a few times. V is TRBV20-1 and J is TRBJ2-7; tentatively, D is TRBD2 (6 bases). Trimming took off 6 bases at V and 2 bases at J, with 17 bases between the two ends. The V gene's germline CDR1 is DFQATT and CDR2 SNEGSKA (reference sequence). The CDR3 totals 14 residues. The DNA for the CDR3 is TGCAGTGCGCCCGGGACTTTACAAACCTACGAGCAGTACTTC. This gives the protein CSAPGTLQTYEQYF.

In its sample, this clonotype was seen many times. J is TRBJ2-3 and V is TRBV20-1, with 10 positions matching TRBD1. This CDR3 contains 14 residues. Trimming removed 0 bases from V and 6 bases from J; junction bases left unmatched: 3. From germline, CDR1 is DFQATT and CDR2 SNEGSKA (reference sequence). CDR3 coding DNA: TGCAGTGCTAGAGATGGGACAGGGGCCGATACGCAGTATTTT. Its protein is CSARDGTGADTQYF.

This chain links TRBV7-2 with TRBJ2-1, with D possibly matching TRBD1 (6 bases). Trimming took 3 bases from V and 6 from J, leaving 18 bases between them. The CDR3 length is 16 residues. Germline V lookup: CDR1 SGHTA, CDR2 FQGNSA. This CDR3 is CASSLTRDKAVNEQFF. As DNA, the CDR3 is TGTGCCAGCAGCTTGACCCGGGACAAGGCCGTCAATGAGCAGTTCTTC.

The CDR3 DNA is TGTGCCTGGAGTGTATCCCTCCGGAGCTCCTACAATGAGCAGTTCTTC. Translated: CAWSVSLRSSYNEQFF. The rearrangement links TRBV30 to TRBJ2-1; unclear D gene. There are 16 residues in the CDR3. V was trimmed by 0 bases and J by 0 bases, leaving 12 bases between them. CDR1 and CDR2 (germline): GTSNPN, SVGIG (reference sequence).

This clonotype appeared a few times. V gene TRBV20-1 combines with J gene TRBJ1-6; 11 bases align to TRBD1. Germline CDR1 is DFQATT and CDR2 is SNEGSKA (reference sequence). Trimming took 5 bases from V and 13 from J; bases not matched to a gene: 13. This CDR3 spans 15 amino acids. The DNA for the CDR3 is TGCAGTGCTCCGCCCGGGACAGGGGGACGTTCGCCCCTCCACTTT. It specifies CSAPPGTGGRSPLHF.

This clonotype was seen ten or more times. The chain joins TRBV12-5 to TRBJ2-2; no definite D call. Between the trimmed V and J ends, which lost 0 bases and 9 bases, there was a span of 14 bases. This CDR3 spans 15 amino acids. CDR1 LGHNT and CDR2 FRNRAP come from the germline V gene. In DNA form, the CDR3 reads TGTGCTAGTGGTTTGGTACGGTCCGGAGCGTGGGAGCTGTTTTTT. Residues: CASGLVRSGAWELFF.

This clonotype was seen many times. The V and J genes are TRBV5-1 and TRBJ2-7; tentative D call: TRBD2 (5 bases). Trimming shortened V by 4 bases and J by 2 bases, and 13 bases separated the two germline ends. The CDR3 covers 14 residues. Germline CDR1 reads SGHRS; CDR2 reads YFSETQ. The CDR3 DNA reads TGCGCCAGCAGCCCGGGAAGAGAACCCTACGAGCAGTACTTC. This sequence encodes CASSPGREPYEQYF.

The chain is built from TRBV5-6 and TRBJ2-7, with D possibly being TRBD2 (7 bases). V was pared by 0 bases and J by 5 bases, with 15 bases between. Looked up from germline, CDR1 is SGHDT and CDR2 is YYEEEE. The CDR3 loop spans 15 amino acids. The CDR3 DNA reads TGTGCCAGCAGCTTGGCCGGTGGGGGGGCGGACGAGCAGTACTTC. It codes for CASSLAGGGADEQYF. Supplemented by reference TRBV5-6 and TRBJ2-7, the full variable domain reads DAGVTQSPTHLIKTRGQQVTLRCSPKSGHDTVSWYQQALGQGPQFIFQYYEEEERQRGNFPDRFSGHQFPNYSSELNVNALLLGDSALYLCASSLAGGGADEQYFGPGTRLTVT.

In this sample, this clonotype turned up many times. The J gene is TRBJ2-7, the V gene TRBV20-1; tentatively, D is TRBD1 or TRBD2 (6 bases each). CDR1 and CDR2 from the germline V gene are DFQATT and SNEGSKA (reference sequence). There are 14 residues in the CDR3. Trimming took off 3 bases at V and 0 bases at J, with 12 bases between the two ends. The CDR3 reads CSARPGGLSYEQYF. Here the CDR3 DNA reads TGCAGTGCTAGGCCCGGGGGCCTCTCCTACGAGCAGTACTTC.

The V call is TRBV5-1, the J call TRBJ2-7; D is unresolved. CDR1 is SGHRS and CDR2 is YFSETQ in the germline V gene. This CDR3 contains 14 residues. V was clipped by 2 bases and J by 4 bases, with 13 bases between them. Written as DNA, the CDR3 is TGCGCCAGCAGCTTCGGAACGGAATATTACGAGCAGTACTTC. Translation gives CASSFGTEYYEQYF.

In this sample, this clonotype turned up a few times. The chain joins TRBV10-3 to TRBJ2-3, with 9 bases matching TRBD2. The junction had 3 bases not matched to a gene; V was cut back by 9 bases and J by 2 bases. Germline-derived CDR1 and CDR2 are ENHRY and SYGVKD. This CDR3 is 13 amino acids long. As DNA, the CDR3 is TGTGCCATACGACTAGCGGACACAGATACGCAGTATTTT. Translated, it gives CAIRLADTDTQYF.

The chain recombines TRBV5-1 with TRBJ1-2, with a tentative D call TRBD1 (5 bases). CDR3 length equals 14 residues. V was shortened by 3 bases and J by 12 bases, with 21 bases between the two germline ends. CDR1 and CDR2 (germline): SGHRS, YFSETQ. CDR3 amino acids: CASSSDLAGGGNTF. The DNA for the CDR3 is TGCGCCAGCAGCTCCGATTTGGCTGGGGGAGGCAACACCTTC.

J is TRBJ2-3 and V is TRBV4-2; D unclear. Germline-derived CDR1 and CDR2 are LGHNA and YNFKEQ. V lost 4 bases to trimming and J lost 2 bases, with 10 bases between them. The CDR3 is made up of 14 amino acids. The CDR3 bases are TGTGCCAGCAGCCCCTCCCGGGCCACAGATACGCAGTATTTT. Amino acids: CASSPSRATDTQYF.

The chain uses TRBV27 and TRBJ1-4; TRBD1 agrees at 9 bases. The CDR3 has 17 residues. The V gene's germline CDR1 is MNHEY and CDR2 SMNVEV (reference sequence). Trimming took 3 bases from V and 7 from J; bases not matched to a gene: 12. CDR3 in DNA: TGTGCCAGCAGTTTTCGGACAGGGGTTCGCATAGGTGAAAAACTGTTTTTT. Amino acids: CASSFRTGVRIGEKLFF.

This clonotype was counted ten times or more. The rearrangement links TRBV29-1 to TRBJ2-1; 12 bases map to TRBD2. The CDR3 spans 19 residues. The V and J ends lost 3 bases and 7 bases, in that order; junction bases with no gene match: 19. Germline-derived CDR1 and CDR2 are SQVTM and ANQGSEA. The CDR3 loop reads CSVDAGGSASGRARNEQFF. CDR3 nucleotide sequence: TGCAGCGTTGATGCGGGCGGCTCTGCTAGCGGGAGGGCCAGGAATGAGCAGTTCTTC.

Ten or more counts support this clonotype. The gene calls are TRBV20-1 and TRBJ1-2, with 10 positions matching TRBD1. V gave up 5 bases and J gave up 6 bases; unmatched junction bases: 12. The CDR3 is 15 residues long. Germline lookup yields CDR1 DFQATT and CDR2 SNEGSKA (reference sequence). CDR3 amino acids: CSAPTGTGVLNGYTF. Here the CDR3 DNA reads TGCAGTGCTCCAACCGGGACAGGGGTTCTTAATGGCTACACCTTC.

The gene calls are TRBV4-1 and TRBJ1-2, with a possible D match to TRBD1 (6 bases). The CDR3 runs to 13 residues. Trimming stripped 4 bases from V and 10 bases from J, with 16 bases between. Germline values: CDR1 MGHRA, CDR2 YSYEKL. CDR3 sequence reads: CASSPFGGADYTF. In nucleotides, the CDR3 is TGCGCCAGCAGCCCGTTCGGGGGGGCGGACTACACCTTC.

This clonotype was counted many times. The J gene is TRBJ2-7, the V gene TRBV10-3; tentatively, D is TRBD2 (6 bases). This CDR3 has 11 residues. The ends were cut back, 11 bases at V and 2 bases at J, with 10 bases in the middle. Germline V lookup: CDR1 ENHRY, CDR2 SYGVKD. CDR3: CAARGTYEQYF. CDR3 coding DNA: TGTGCCGCCCGGGGGACCTACGAGCAGTACTTC.

This clonotype came up a few times. The V call is TRBV12-3 or TRBV12-4, the J call TRBJ2-5, with 7 bases that match TRBD2. CDR3 size: 11 residues. The V and J ends lost 8 bases and 9 bases, in that order; junction bases with no gene match: 6. CDR3 bases: TGTGCCAGCTCTGGGGGGGAGGCCCAGTACTTC. Translation: CASSGGEAQYF.

Many counts were recorded for this clonotype. The chain uses TRBV10-3 and TRBJ2-7; perhaps TRBD2 as D (5 bases). This CDR3 has 15 amino acids. Per germline, CDR1 ENHRY and CDR2 SYGVKD. V gave up 4 bases and J gave up 2 bases, with 15 bases separating them. CDR3 amino acids: CAISVGSSSAYEQYF. The CDR3 DNA reads TGTGCCATCAGTGTAGGGAGCAGTTCAGCCTACGAGCAGTACTTC.

This clonotype was recorded many times. The chain uses TRBV27 and TRBJ2-4; D ambiguous. The CDR3 has 12 residues. The germline V gene has CDR1 MNHEY and CDR2 SMNVEV (reference sequence). Between the trimmed V and J ends, which lost 7 bases and 7 bases, there was a span of 11 bases. The chain's CDR3 is CASKGLENIQYF. CDR3 nucleotide sequence: TGTGCCAGCAAGGGTTTGGAGAACATTCAGTACTTC.

The genes are TRBV3-1 and TRBJ2-5, with D perhaps matching TRBD2 (6 bases). This CDR3 is 14 amino acids long. Deletions cut 4 bases from V and 4 bases from J, with 13 bases between. Per germline, CDR1 LGHDT and CDR2 YNNKEL (reference sequence). The CDR3 DNA reads as TGTGCCAGCAGCCCGGGGACTCCCCCAGAGACCCAGTACTTC. It yields the protein CASSPGTPPETQYF.